What follows are 21 T cell receptor beta chains derived from one specimen sequenced in a study of cytomegalovirus exposure and HLA in healthy donors. Repertoires were generated with immunoSEQ multiplex PCR, while TCRdb's copy carries only in-frame clones and drops some. Here the sample spans about 62,000 clones, 85% to 95% being singletons. The specimen was PBMCs. These receptors all stem from a woman aged 18-29 years in good health and CMV-seropositive.

This sequence joins TRBV7-3 and TRBJ1-1; D gene ambiguous. The V end lost 6 bases, the J end lost 4 bases, and 9 bases lay between the germline ends. CDR1 and CDR2 (germline): SGHTA, FQGTGA. There are 12 residues in the CDR3. The CDR3 DNA is TGTGCCAGCAGTTTCGGGTTCACTGAAGCTTTCTTT. It specifies CASSFGFTEAFF.

The chain combines TRBV19 with TRBJ2-3; 12 positions match TRBD2. Germline V lookup: CDR1 LNHDA, CDR2 SQIVND (reference sequence). The CDR3 is made up of 17 amino acids. The V gene end was trimmed by 4 bases and the J gene end by 0 bases; junction bases not matched to a gene: 5. Here the CDR3 reads CASSTLAGGTSTDTQYF. CDR3 sequence (DNA): TGTGCCAGTAGTACCCTAGCGGGAGGGACTAGCACAGATACGCAGTATTTT.

The V and J genes are TRBV28 and TRBJ1-4, with 8 bases identical to TRBD1. CDR3 length equals 14 residues. The germline gives CDR1 MDHEN, CDR2 SYDVKM. Germline trimming cut 4 bases from V and 8 bases from J; bases unmatched to any gene: 6. The CDR3 DNA is TGTGCCAGCAGTTCAGGGGGCCGAAGCGAAAAACTGTTTTTT. This encodes CASSSGGRSEKLFF.

V is TRBV5-4 and J is TRBJ2-1; 9 bases line up with TRBD2. V lost 0 bases to trimming and J lost 6 bases; unmatched junction nucleotides: 7. Germline V gene sequence: CDR1 SGHNT, CDR2 YYREEE (reference sequence). This CDR3 has 16 amino acids. In DNA, the CDR3 is TGTGCCAGCAGCTTGGCCTTGGGGCGGGAGGGCAATGAGCAGTTCTTC. This codes for CASSLALGREGNEQFF.

The chain combines TRBV5-8 with TRBJ2-7; D remains ambiguous. CDR1 is SGHTS, CDR2 YDEGEE, per germline. The CDR3 runs 14 residues. V lost 2 bases and J 2 bases, leaving 11 bases between the germline ends. DNA of the CDR3: TGTGCCAGCAGCTTAGGTCGGCGGACCTACGAGCAGTACTTC. Translation: CASSLGRRTYEQYF.

The CDR3 sequence: CASSLAPNTGELFF. CDR3 DNA: TGTGCCAGCAGCTTAGCTCCTAACACCGGGGAGCTGTTTTTT. The chain employs TRBV11-2 and TRBJ2-2; D is ambiguous. There are 14 residues in the CDR3. V dropped 1 base and J dropped 2 bases, with 5 bases sitting between them. Germline CDR1 reads SGHAT; CDR2 reads FQNNGV. Full variable domain (rest looked up from reference TRBV11-2 and TRBJ2-2): EAGVAQSPRYKIIEKRQSVAFWCNPISGHATLYWYQQILGQGPKLLIQFQNNGVVDDSQLPKDRFSAERLKGVDSTLKIQPAKLEDSAVYLCASSLAPNTGELFFGEGSRLTVL.

CDR3 sequence (DNA): TGCGCCAGCAGCCCCGGGTGGGGGCTCCAAGAGACCCAGTACTTC. Translation gives CASSPGWGLQETQYF. This sequence joins TRBV5-1 and TRBJ2-5; maybe TRBD1 (6 bases). CDR3 length: 15 amino acids. The V and J ends lost 4 bases and 1 base respectively, with 14 bases between them. CDR1 SGHRS and CDR2 YFSETQ come from the germline V gene. The full variable domain, rest sourced from reference TRBV5-1 and TRBJ2-5, is KAGVTQTPRYLIKTRGQQVTLSCSPISGHRSVSWYQQTPGQGLQFLFEYFSETQRNKGNFPGRFSGRQFSNSRSEMNVSTLELGDSALYLCASSPGWGLQETQYFGPGTRLLVL.

The chain uses TRBV7-2 and TRBJ2-5; 9 bases map to TRBD2. There are 15 residues in the CDR3. V was pared by 5 bases and J by 4 bases, with 8 bases of the junction left unmatched. The V gene's germline CDR1 is SGHTA and CDR2 FQGNSA. The CDR3: CASSPRGGSGETQYF. The DNA of the CDR3 is TGTGCCAGCAGCCCGCGGGGGGGCAGTGGAGAGACCCAGTACTTC.

The chain is built from TRBV30 and TRBJ2-3, with 12 bases aligning to TRBD2. V trimming: 5 bases; J trimming: 6 bases; junction bases outside the gene matches: 6. The germline V gene has CDR1 GTSNPN and CDR2 SVGIG (reference sequence). The CDR3 totals 14 residues. CDR3 region: CAWELAGGRDTQYF. The CDR3 DNA reads TGTGCCTGGGAACTAGCGGGGGGTAGGGATACGCAGTATTTT. Supplemented by reference TRBV30 and TRBJ2-3, the full variable domain reads SQTIHQWPATLVQPVGSPLSLECTVEGTSNPNLYWYRQAAGRGLQLLFYSVGIGQISSEVPQNLSASRPQDRQFILSSKKLLLSDSGFYLCAWELAGGRDTQYFGPGTRLTVL.

The rearrangement links TRBV28 to TRBJ1-2; 8 bases line up with TRBD1. Germline V gene data show CDR1 as MDHEN and CDR2 as SYDVKM. CDR3 length equals 14 residues. With 3 bases clipped from V and 7 bases from J, the junction kept 7 bases outside the gene matches. In DNA, the CDR3 is TGTGCCAGCAGTTTGGTATCAGGGGGCAGTGGCTACACCTTC. It is translated as CASSLVSGGSGYTF.

The V gene is TRBV4-3, the J gene TRBJ2-5; D gene ambiguous. The germline CDR1 and CDR2 sequences are LGHNA and YSLEER. Trimming stripped 2 bases from V and 5 bases from J, with 9 bases between. The CDR3 length is 13 residues. The DNA for the CDR3 is TGCGCCAGCAGCCAATCCCCCAGGGAGACCCAGTACTTC. Protein product: CASSQSPRETQYF.

The J gene is TRBJ2-1, the V gene TRBV6-6, with D perhaps TRBD1 (5 bases). V lost 0 bases to trimming and J lost 6 bases, with 9 bases between them. CDR1 and CDR2 (germline): MNHNY, SVGAGI (reference sequence). The CDR3 totals 14 residues. CDR3 sequence (DNA): TGTGCCAGCAGTTACTCGGTGACAGTCAATGAGCAGTTCTTC. It yields the protein CASSYSVTVNEQFF.

V gene TRBV29-1 combines with J gene TRBJ2-1; D may be TRBD2 (5 bases). V was pared by 4 bases and J by 1 base, with 14 bases between. Germline CDR1 reads SQVTM; CDR2 reads ANQGSEA. This CDR3 contains 15 residues. The CDR3, as DNA: TGCAGCGTTGGTTCCGGGGAACAGTCCTACAATGAGCAGTTCTTC. Translating gives CSVGSGEQSYNEQFF.

J is TRBJ2-1 and V is TRBV5-1; TRBD2 matches 8 bases. Germline V gene data show CDR1 as SGHRS and CDR2 as YFSETQ. Trimming cost V 2 bases and J 9 bases; bases outside gene matches: 7. CDR3 size: 14 residues. The CDR3: CASSFTGGQAEQFF. The CDR3 nucleotides read TGCGCCAGCAGCTTCACGGGAGGGCAGGCTGAGCAGTTCTTC.

The sample holds one count of this clone. V is TRBV30 and J is TRBJ2-1; 9 bases map to TRBD1. This CDR3 is built from 16 residues. Germline V gene data show CDR1 as GTSNPN and CDR2 as SVGIG (reference sequence). V lost 2 bases to trimming and J lost 8 bases; unmatched junction nucleotides: 13. The CDR3 is CAWSRSRTGVLDEQFF. In DNA, the CDR3 is TGTGCCTGGAGTCGGAGCAGGACAGGGGTATTAGATGAGCAGTTCTTC.

CDR3 sequence reads: CASSYEPLSTEAFF. The CDR3 nucleotides read TGTGCCAGCAGTTACGAACCACTTTCGACTGAAGCTTTCTTT. The chain couples TRBV6-5 to TRBJ1-1; no firm D call. Germline loops: CDR1 MNHEY, CDR2 SVGAGI. Trimming cost V 2 bases and J 5 bases, with 12 bases left between them. The CDR3 is 14 residues long.

The genes are TRBV9 and TRBJ1-1; D remains ambiguous. The V gene lost 5 bases and the J gene lost 1 base, with 6 bases spanning the gap. Looked up from germline, CDR1 is SGDLS and CDR2 is YYNGEE. This CDR3 has 12 residues. The CDR3 DNA is TGTGCCAGCAGTGAGGGGAACACTGAAGCTTTCTTT. It translates to CASSEGNTEAFF.

This clone was picked up one time. This chain connects TRBV28 to TRBJ1-2; 8 bases map to TRBD1. The germline CDR1 and CDR2 sequences are MDHEN and SYDVKM. The CDR3 extends over 15 amino acids. Unmatched junction bases numbered 9, after V lost 2 bases and J lost 7 bases. For the CDR3, the DNA is TGTGCCAGCAGTTTAGGAACAGGGGGAGTTCGTGGCTACACCTTC. Protein: CASSLGTGGVRGYTF.

V is TRBV16 and J is TRBJ1-5, with D maybe TRBD1 (5 bases). This CDR3 contains 15 residues. Per germline, CDR1 KGHSY and CDR2 FQNENV. V was clipped by 1 base and J by 9 bases, with 16 bases between them. The CDR3 protein is CASSQYADRSRPQHF. DNA for the CDR3: TGTGCCAGCAGCCAATACGCTGACAGATCGCGGCCCCAGCATTTT. Together with reference TRBV16 and TRBJ1-5, the CDR3 gives the full variable domain: GEEVAQTPKHLVRGEGQKAKLYCAPIKGHSYVFWYQQVLKNEFKFLISFQNENVFDETGMPKERFSAKCLPNSPCSLEIQATKLEDSAVYFCASSQYADRSRPQHFGDGTRLSIL.

The rearrangement links TRBV9 to TRBJ2-5; tentative D call: TRBD2 (6 bases). Between the trimmed V and J ends, which lost 3 bases and 2 bases, there was a span of 11 bases. The CDR3 is made up of 14 amino acids. Germline assignment: CDR1 SGDLS and CDR2 YYNGEE. Written as DNA, the CDR3 is TGTGCCAGCAGCGCGAATAGCGGTCAAGAGACCCAGTACTTC. As protein: CASSANSGQETQYF.

This chain uses TRBV11-2 with TRBJ2-1, with D possibly being TRBD2 (6 bases). CDR3 size: 15 residues. Germline V gene data show CDR1 as SGHAT and CDR2 as FQNNGV. The V end was cut by 4 bases, the J end by 4 bases, with 14 bases between. In nucleotides, the CDR3 is TGTGCCAGCAGCTCAGGAGCGGGCCCGTACAATGAGCAGTTCTTC. This sequence encodes CASSSGAGPYNEQFF.